The 21 T cell receptor beta chains listed next were all sequenced from one sample in a study of T cells after posttransplantation cyclophosphamide. Method: immunoSEQ multiplex PCR; TCRdb's copy keeps in-frame clones and lacks some. The sample yields about 25,000 clones, without any singletons. Treatment was busulfan-fludarabine conditioning, a marrow graft, and cyclophosphamide on days +3 and +4. The sequenced sample was PBMCs, obtained after allogeneic stem cell transplant with posttransplant cyclophosphamide. The receptors come from a male patient in his late teens or twenties who received an allogeneic stem cell transplant from a related donor, was CMV-positive, and had no GVHD. The graft donor may have contributed some T cells.

This clone was observed a handful of times. V gene TRBV19 combines with J gene TRBJ2-5; possible D gene TRBD1, 5 bases. The J call is doubtful: the DNA matches TRBJ2-7 better. The CDR3 has 15 residues. From germline, CDR1 is LNHDA and CDR2 SQIVND (reference sequence). CDR3: CASSIMAGNSYEQYF. CDR3 DNA: TGTGCCAGTAGTATAATGGCAGGGAACTCCTACGAGCAGTACTTC.

This clone was counted ten times or more. This chain links TRBV19 with TRBJ1-2, with 12 bases lining up with TRBD1. Germline V gene lookup returns CDR1 LNHDA and CDR2 SQIVND (reference sequence). The junction had 3 bases not matched to a gene; V was cut back by 3 bases and J by 4 bases. This CDR3 region has 15 residues. CDR3 nucleotides: TGTGCCAGTAGTATTGGGACAGGGGGCAGCTATGGCTACACCTTC. Its protein product is CASSIGTGGSYGYTF.

This clone was seen repeatedly, ten times or more. The rearrangement links TRBV29-1 to TRBJ1-1, with D possibly being TRBD1 (6 bases). This CDR3 region has 14 residues. V gave up 7 bases and J gave up 4 bases, with 19 bases separating them. Germline CDR1 and CDR2: SQVTM and ANQGSEA. CDR3 in amino acids: CSAENRAAGTEAFF. In nucleotides, the CDR3 is TGCAGCGCAGAAAACAGGGCGGCGGGCACTGAAGCTTTCTTT.

This clone has a count of ten or more. This chain joins TRBV27 and TRBJ1-5, with a weak D call TRBD1 (6 bases). The V end lost 5 bases, the J end lost 12 bases, and 20 bases lay between the germline ends. The CDR3 runs 14 residues. CDR1 and CDR2 (germline): MNHEY, SMNVEV (reference sequence). CDR3: CASSPITPQGRQHF. For the CDR3, the DNA is TGTGCCAGCAGTCCCATCACCCCACAGGGACGCCAGCATTTT.

This clone was counted ten times or more. The chain recombines TRBV29-1 with TRBJ2-7, with 9 bases fitting TRBD2. The CDR3 runs to 12 residues. With V trimmed by 5 bases and J by 5 bases, 4 bases remained unmatched. Looked up from germline, CDR1 is SQVTM and CDR2 is ANQGSEA. The CDR3 coding sequence is TGCAGCGTTCCCGGGACTAGCAACGAGCAGTACTTC. This codes for CSVPGTSNEQYF.

At least ten counts were recorded for this clone. The chain uses TRBV13 and TRBJ2-7; no definite D call. Germline V gene sequence: CDR1 PRHDT, CDR2 FYEKMQ (reference sequence). V was shortened by 2 bases and J by 3 bases, with 2 bases between the two germline ends. This CDR3 contains 11 residues. The CDR3 spells CASSLLYEQYF. The CDR3 DNA sequence: TGTGCCAGCAGCTTACTCTACGAGCAGTACTTC.

This clone occurred a few times. The chain joins TRBV25-1 to TRBJ2-5; no clear D gene. Germline-derived CDR1 and CDR2 are MGHDK and SYGVNS. Trimming pared 3 bases from V and 11 bases from J, leaving 7 bases between. This CDR3 is 10 amino acids long. CDR3 sequence (DNA): TGTGCCAGCAGTGATTTTGAGCAGTACTTC. Translation: CASSDFEQYF.

Many counts were recorded for this clone. V usage is TRBV27 and J usage is TRBJ2-3, with 8 nucleotides matching TRBD1. CDR3 size: 15 residues. Germline assignment: CDR1 MNHEY and CDR2 SMNVEV (reference sequence). The V segment lost 2 bases and the J segment 2 bases; nucleotides outside the gene matches: 3. CDR3 in DNA: TGTGCCAGCAGTTTACTGGACAGGGCCACAGATACGCAGTATTTT. Encoded protein: CASSLLDRATDTQYF.

This clone was seen repeatedly, ten times or more. This chain connects TRBV4-1 to TRBJ2-3, with 7 nucleotides matching TRBD1. With V trimmed by 0 bases and J by 4 bases, 7 bases remained unmatched. The CDR3 covers 16 residues. Germline-derived CDR1 and CDR2 are MGHRA and YSYEKL. The CDR3, as DNA: TGCGCCAGCAGCCAAGATACAGGGGCCGGGTCAGATACGCAGTATTTT. Its translation: CASSQDTGAGSDTQYF.

The CDR3 DNA reads TGTGCCTGGAGCGCCGGGACAGGGATCTCCGAGCAGTACTTC. Its translation is CAWSAGTGISEQYF. The genes are TRBV30 and TRBJ2-5; 9 bases are a match to TRBD1. The tail of the sequence fits TRBJ2-7 better, so the J call may be wrong. Germline assignment: CDR1 GTSNPN and CDR2 SVGIG (reference sequence). This CDR3 is built from 14 residues.

This clone was seen at least ten times. The chain joins TRBV21-1 to TRBJ2-1; TRBD2 is the table's D call and was not checked against the DNA. TRBV21-1 is a known pseudogene. The CDR3 has 15 amino acids. CDR3 sequence (DNA): TGTGCCAGCAGCAAGGGAGGCAGGGAGTACAATGAGCAGTTCTTC. It encodes CASSKGGREYNEQFF.

This clone was counted ten times or more. J is TRBJ1-6 and V is TRBV10-2, with a possible D match to TRBD1 (6 bases). The length of the CDR3 is 14 residues. Between the trimmed V and J ends, which lost 6 bases and 7 bases, there was a span of 13 bases. Germline CDR1 and CDR2: WSHSY and SAAADI. In DNA, the CDR3 is TGCGCCAGCAGGCCCGGGACACAGAATTCACCCCTCCACTTT. Translation gives CASRPGTQNSPLHF.

This clone was detected many times. The gene calls are TRBV11-1 and TRBJ2-7; TRBD1 might be the D (6 bases). Trimming took 3 bases from V and 0 from J, leaving 12 bases between them. The germline V gene has CDR1 SGHAT and CDR2 FQDESV (reference sequence). The CDR3 covers 15 residues. This chain's CDR3 is CASSLTGESSYEQYF. The CDR3, as DNA: TGTGCCAGCAGCTTGACAGGCGAAAGCTCCTACGAGCAGTACTTC.

At least ten counts were recorded for this clone. In DNA form, the CDR3 reads TGTGCCAGCAGTTTTAGTCTAGCGGAGACCTACGAGCAGTACTTC. Amino acid sequence: CASSFSLAETYEQYF. The chain has TRBV27 and TRBJ2-7, with TRBD2 matching 7 bases. Germline V gene sequence: CDR1 MNHEY, CDR2 SMNVEV (reference sequence). The CDR3 sequence is 15 residues long. V lost 3 bases and J lost 2; bases outside the gene matches: 7.

At least ten counts were recorded for this clone. V and J are TRBV10-2 and TRBJ2-1; TRBD2 aligns across 8 bases. Germline V gives CDR1 WSHSY, CDR2 SAAADI. The CDR3 spans 15 residues. The junction had 11 bases not matched to a gene; V was cut back by 5 bases and J by 8 bases. CDR3 nucleotide sequence: TGCGCCAGCAGTCAGGGACTAGGAGGGCGTGATGAGCAGTTCTTC. This codes for CASSQGLGGRDEQFF.

This clone turned up a few times. V and J are TRBV27 and TRBJ1-1; D not resolved. Between the trimmed V and J ends, which lost 5 bases and 11 bases, there was a span of 12 bases. The CDR3 totals 11 residues. Germline V CDR1 and CDR2: MNHEY, SMNVEV (reference sequence). CDR3 in DNA: TGTGCCAGCAGTAATGCGGCGGGGGCTTTCTTT. This codes for CASSNAAGAFF.

This clone was detected ten times or more. The rearrangement uses TRBV7-9 and TRBJ1-5; no reliable D call. CDR1 and CDR2 from the germline V gene are SEHNR and FQNEAQ (reference sequence). The CDR3 totals 14 residues. The germline V and J ends were trimmed by 3 bases and 3 bases, with 9 bases remaining between them. The DNA of the CDR3 is TGTGCCAGCAGCTTCGGTGGGCTCAATCAGCCCCAGCATTTT. It translates to CASSFGGLNQPQHF.

J is TRBJ1-6 and V is TRBV7-2; 9 bases are a match to TRBD1. V lost 5 bases to trimming and J lost 10 bases; unmatched junction nucleotides: 12. Germline values: CDR1 SGHTA, CDR2 FQGNSA. CDR3 length: 16 amino acids. The CDR3 DNA reads TGTGCCAGCAGCCCCCCGACAGGGGGTATAGGGTCACCCCTCCACTTT. Protein product: CASSPPTGGIGSPLHF. The variable domain in full, with the rest retrieved from reference TRBV7-2 and TRBJ1-6, is GAGVSQSPSNKVTEKGKDVELRCDPISGHTALYWYRQSLGQGLEFLIYFQGNSAPDKSGLPSDRFSAERTGGSVSTLTIQRTQQEDSAVYLCASSPPTGGIGSPLHFGNGTRLTVT.

This clone showed up many times. The J gene is TRBJ2-7, the V gene TRBV11-2; TRBD1 aligns across 12 bases. This CDR3 spans 17 amino acids. Trimming cost V 0 bases and J 6 bases; bases outside gene matches: 9. Looked up from germline, CDR1 is SGHAT and CDR2 is FQNNGV. The CDR3 coding sequence is TGTGCCAGCAGCTTAGAACCGGGACAGGGGGCGCGGAGCGAGCAGTACTTC. This encodes CASSLEPGQGARSEQYF.

This clone was found many times. The rearrangement uses TRBV11-2 and TRBJ2-1; TRBD2 aligns across 7 bases. V lost 0 bases and J lost 2; bases outside the gene matches: 1. Per germline, CDR1 SGHAT and CDR2 FQNNGV. The CDR3 covers 15 residues. CDR3 nucleotide sequence: TGTGCCAGCAGCTTAGAGGGGGGGGCCTACAATGAGCAGTTCTTC. It specifies CASSLEGGAYNEQFF.

This chain links TRBV4-1 with TRBJ2-5; 13 bases agree with TRBD2. The J call may be incorrect, as the DNA end agrees better with TRBJ2-7. There are 19 residues in the CDR3. The V gene's germline CDR1 is MGHRA and CDR2 YSYEKL. In nucleotides, the CDR3 is TGCGCCAGCAGCCAAGATGGCCGCTCGGGACTAGCGGGGATATACGAGCAGTACTTC. It codes for CASSQDGRSGLAGIYEQYF.